Listed here is a single T cell receptor beta chain. The data were obtained in a study of control samples from healthy donors and cancer patients. Some clones are missing from TCRdb's copy, which holds only in-frame ones; the method was immunoSEQ multiplex PCR. Of around 76,000 clones in the sample, about 89% are singletons; the top ten hold approximately 9.4%. The CDR3 is 13 amino acids. Between the trimmed V and J ends, which lost 1 base and 7 bases, there was a span of 10 bases. Germline assignment: CDR1 SGHTA and CDR2 FQGNSA. The V and J genes are TRBV7-2 and TRBJ1-2; the D gene is possibly TRBD1 (5 bases). This TCR was recovered from a woman between 45 and 60 years old with colorectal cancer. The specimen sequenced was PBMCs. The CDR3 sequence is CASSLDTRVGYTF. CDR3 nucleotide sequence: TGTGCCAGCAGCTTAGATACCAGGGTTGGCTACACCTTC.